Detailed here is one T cell receptor beta chain. What it recognizes is unknown. This entry is derived from a study of shared clonotypes between healthy human individuals. Study context: Per donor, CD8 memory used one plate, CD8 naive used two, CD4 memory used three and CD4 naive used three. Study-level findings and limits: Larger estimated richness was generally seen in naive subsets than in memory subsets.

Donors were healthy HIV-negative adults without recently reported acute infections or vaccinations. CD4+ cell separation produced CD45RA+ naive and CD45RA-negative memory subsets. The CDR3 has 14 amino acids. Between the trimmed V and J ends, which lost 5 bases and 11 bases, there was a span of 17 bases. Germline V gene sequence: CDR1 SGHRS, CDR2 YFSETQ. TCRdb's copy holds only in-frame clones and misses some; the assay was immunoSEQ multiplex PCR. This sample has approximately 2.3 million clones, with 90% to 95% found just once. V and J are TRBV5-1 and TRBJ1-6, with D tentatively TRBD1 (6 bases). Sequenced input: naive CD4+ T cells from PBMCs. Subset described: CD45RA+ positively selected. The source is a man between 18 and 29 years old in good health. Some clones in this sample may be carry-over from other donors' samples. CDR3 DNA sequence: TGCGCCAGCAGGTCGGACAGCGCTACCCCACCCCTCCACTTT. Amino acid sequence: CASRSDSATPPLHF.